A selection of T cell receptor beta chains follows, all from one sample in a study of type 1 regulatory T cells. TCRdb reprocessed the reads with MiXCR, giving one entry per CDR3 protein. Among some 89,000 distinct CDR3 sequences listed, roughly 28% were seen once. The sample consisted of CD4+ T cells, either the whole sample or a sorted fraction (not recorded which). The source of these receptors is a human donor in good health. Both conserved end residues are part of each CDR3. D genes are given only for firm matches. Clone size is stated in some rows and not others, as once, few, many or a class when expanded.

J: TRBJ2-5
size: .
V: TRBV11-2
D: .
CDR3: CASSLAPETQYF
DNA: TGTGCCAGCAGCTTAGCTCCGGAGACCCAGTACTTC

J: TRBJ2-4
size: few
V: TRBV20-1
D: .
CDR3: CSARNPMGAGARNIQYF
DNA: TGCAGTGCTAGAAACCCCATGGGGGCAGGGGCTCGGAACATTCAGTACTTC

J: TRBJ2-7
size: few
V: TRBV18
D: .
CDR3: CASSRLPGDEQYF
DNA: TGTGCCAGCTCACGGCTCCCCGGGGACGAGCAGTACTTC

J: TRBJ2-5
size: .
V: TRBV7-9
D: TRBD1
CDR3: CASSSGQYQETQYF
DNA: TGTGCCAGCAGCTCGGGACAGTATCAAGAGACCCAGTACTTC

J: TRBJ2-2
size: few
V: TRBV5-1
D: .
CDR3: CASTNAGHSTTGELFF
DNA: TGCGCCAGCACAAACGCGGGACACTCGACCACCGGGGAGCTGTTTTTT

J: TRBJ2-5
size: .
V: TRBV19
D: .
CDR3: CASSTAETQYF
DNA: TGTGCCAGTAGTACAGCAGAGACTCAGTACTTC

J: TRBJ2-7
size: .
V: TRBV6-5
D: TRBD2
CDR3: CASSYRGTSARDEQYF
DNA: TGTGCCAGCAGTTACCGAGGGACTAGCGCTAGAGACGAGCAGTACTTC

J: TRBJ2-7
size: few
V: TRBV20-1
D: .
CDR3: CSAGGTDNYEQYF
DNA: TGCAGTGCTGGTGGGACGGACAACTACGAGCAGTACTTC

J: TRBJ2-2
size: .
V: TRBV29-1
D: TRBD1
CDR3: CSIRQGEAGELFF
DNA: TGCAGCATCCGACAGGGGGAGGCCGGGGAGCTGTTTTTT

J: TRBJ2-2
size: .
V: TRBV20-1
D: .
CDR3: CSARDGGTGELFF
DNA: TGCAGTGCTAGAGACGGAGGAACCGGGGAGCTGTTTTTT

J: TRBJ2-5
size: many
V: TRBV3-1
D: .
CDR3: CASSQETQYF
DNA: TGTGCCAGCAGCCAAGAGACCCAGTACTTC

J: TRBJ2-2
size: few
V: TRBV7-3
D: TRBD2
CDR3: CASSIKRDPPGELFF
DNA: TGTGCCAGCAGCATCAAGCGGGACCCGCCCGGGGAGCTGTTTTTT

J: TRBJ1-2
size: once
V: TRBV7-9
D: .
CDR3: CASSYREHYGYTF
DNA: TGTGCCAGCAGCTACCGGGAGCACTATGGCTACACCTTC